This T cell receptor beta chain was captured in a study of blood T cells in healthy people across ages. Study as a whole: Template switching captured about one barcoded beta molecule per two T cells.

Findings and limits, study-wide: Aged donors had fewer naive CD4+ cells and lower diversity than long-lived donors.

A J-beta primer mix and a sample-barcoded 5' primer were used in a second PCR of about 6 to 12 cycles. All cDNA molecules were each tagged by a template-switch adaptor with 12 random nucleotides. Via MiXCR, TCRdb re-called the 5' RACE reads, giving one row per CDR3 protein. Of around 1,800,000 distinct CDR3 sequences in the sample, about 39% are singletons; the top ten hold 23%. This clonotype was picked up many times. The antigen is not known. CDR3 length: 14 amino acids. The germline V gene encodes CDR1 LGHNA and CDR2 YSLEER. Trimming pared 1 base from V and 6 bases from J, leaving 10 bases between. The chain uses TRBV4-3 and TRBJ2-1, with unresolved D. This clonotype originated in a human donor in good health. The sample taken for sequencing was blood. CDR3 loop: CASSQAAGFNEQFF. As DNA, the CDR3 is TGCGCCAGCAGCCAAGCAGCAGGTTTCAATGAGCAGTTCTTC.